This TCR beta chain derives from a study of Ad26.COV2.S vaccination and SARS-CoV-2 variants. Treatment meaning: roughly 18 received Ad26.COV2.S at low or high dose, single or two shots; 5 received placebo; per-sample allocation not given. Sampling was performed 63 days after the first vaccine or placebo injection. Profiled with immunoSEQ multiplex PCR; TCRdb holds only in-frame clones, not every one. The repertoire holds more than 350,000 clones, with approximately 92% as singletons. Germline V gene sequence: CDR1 LGHNT, CDR2 FRNRAP. Trimming stripped 1 base from V and 3 bases from J, with 9 bases between. The CDR3 has 14 amino acids.

The sequenced sample was peripheral blood, obtained in a trial of Ad26.COV2.S vaccine versus placebo. The clonotype comes from a person aged 18 to 59 who received the Ad26.COV2.S COVID-19 vaccine or a placebo. The chain has TRBV12-5 and TRBJ1-2; the D is unclear. The CDR3 spells CASGLGGRHYGYTF. In DNA, the CDR3 is TGTGCTAGTGGTTTGGGGGGTAGGCACTATGGCTACACCTTC.